The present TCR beta chain was sequenced within a study of cytomegalovirus exposure and HLA in healthy donors. PCR amplification relied on 60 Vbeta primers (plus 13 Jbeta primers). Some clones are missing from TCRdb's copy, which holds only in-frame ones; the method was immunoSEQ multiplex PCR. Of roughly 100,000 clones listed, 76% are singletons. Points on this clone: What it binds is unknown.

Regarding the study as a whole: Previously analyzed data showed that most TCR beta V segments were productive at a frequency of about 87% or about 30%.

The ends lost 0 bases at V and 5 bases at J; junction bases unmatched: 7. The length of the CDR3 is 16 residues. The germline V gene has CDR1 SGDLS and CDR2 YYNGEE. This TCR derives from a man in his forties in good health and CMV-seronegative. The rearrangement joins TRBV9 to TRBJ2-1; 8 nucleotides match TRBD2. The sequencing input was PBMCs. In DNA, the CDR3 is TGTGCCAGCAGCGTAGGTCCCCGGGGGGGCCACAATGAGCAGTTCTTC. It codes for CASSVGPRGGHNEQFF.